This TCR beta chain was profiled in a study of blood T cell repertoires in COVID-19. Turning to the study itself: The origin of the acute and convalescent COVID-19 samples was the United States, Italy and Spain. The analysed material was cDNA or gDNA that came from T cells, B-cell-depleted T cells, or PBMCs.

V gave up 3 bases and J gave up 5 bases, with 14 bases separating them. This CDR3 comprises 14 residues. Germline CDR1 SGHNT, CDR2 YYREEE (reference sequence). In the authors' workflow: For nucleated cells, counts were estimated from reference gene primer amplification. Clones were read by immunoSEQ multiplex PCR, and TCRdb kept only the in-frame ones, dropping some. That table is the source of V, J and clone size, and D and trimming were worked out from the DNA. The sample lists about 230,000 clones, 86% occurring once. Patients in Seattle were enrolled during active infection, then followed longitudinally.

The receptor was isolated from a man aged 50 to 60 with COVID-19, enrolled during active disease. The chain joins TRBV5-4 to TRBJ2-5; tentatively, D is TRBD1 (6 bases). The material sequenced was peripheral blood. CDR3: CASSSPPQGETQYF. In DNA form, the CDR3 reads TGTGCCAGCAGCTCCCCGCCCCAGGGGGAGACCCAGTACTTC.